The clone carrying this T cell receptor (beta chain) appeared a few times. Its cognate antigen is unknown. The junction departs from germline at one end; a sequencing error may be responsible. The sample originates from a study of tumor-infiltrating lymphocytes in primary liver carcinoma. Background on the study: Sample yields, roughly 3.5 to 8 million productive TCRbeta reads, were similar across the tissue types. Findings and caveats of the study: Top-250-clone fractions were significantly higher in tumors than in blood (p = 0.039). The study found only about 8-25% of top clones in all five tumor regions.

Co-extraction of RNA and DNA was performed on about 19-32 mg of unsorted bulk tissue. More than 80% viable tumor cells made up every tumor sample. This CDR3 is 12 amino acids long. Per germline, CDR1 MGHDK and CDR2 SYGVNS. Priming with a constant-region primer yielded TCR beta cDNA from about 480 ng total RNA. Libraries for TCR beta were built through three nested multiplex PCR rounds, which together made up a slightly modified ARM-PCR procedure. Researchers ran the first two PCR rounds for approximately 10 cycles each with TRBV1-TRBV30 forward primers and a C-beta reverse primer. Each CDR3 protein gets one entry after TCRdb re-called the multiplex PCR reads with MiXCR. The sample lists some 190,000 distinct CDR3 sequences; around 81% were seen once.

Material for sequencing was tumor tissue from primary liver carcinoma. This rearrangement joins TRBV25-1 to TRBJ2-5; D ambiguous. This receptor was obtained from a man aged 35 to 55 with primary liver carcinoma and hepatitis B virus infection. The CDR3 sequence is CANSLNSETQYF. In nucleotides, the CDR3 is TGTGCCAACAGTCTTAACTCAGAGACCCAGTACTTC.